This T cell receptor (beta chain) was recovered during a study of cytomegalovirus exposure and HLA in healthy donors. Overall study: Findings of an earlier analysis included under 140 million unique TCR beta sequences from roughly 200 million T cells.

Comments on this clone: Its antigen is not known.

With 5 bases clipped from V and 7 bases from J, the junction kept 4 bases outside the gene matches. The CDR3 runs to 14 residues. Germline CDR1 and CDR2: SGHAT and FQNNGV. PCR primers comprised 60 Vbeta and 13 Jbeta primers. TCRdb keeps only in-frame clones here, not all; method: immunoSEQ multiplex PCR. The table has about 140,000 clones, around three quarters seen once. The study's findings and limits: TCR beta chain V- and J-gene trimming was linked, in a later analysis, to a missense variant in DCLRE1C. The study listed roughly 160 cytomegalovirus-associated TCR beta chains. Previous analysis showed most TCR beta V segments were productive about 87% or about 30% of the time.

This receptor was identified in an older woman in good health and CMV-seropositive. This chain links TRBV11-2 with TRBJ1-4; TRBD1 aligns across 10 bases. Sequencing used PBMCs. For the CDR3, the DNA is TGTGCCAGCAGCACGACAGGGGGCTTTGAAAAACTGTTTTTT. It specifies CASSTTGGFEKLFF.